The rows below give T cell receptor beta chains drawn from one sample of a study of shared clonotypes between healthy human individuals. This table comes from immunoSEQ multiplex PCR, and its TCRdb copy is limited to in-frame clones, with some not included. The sample shows millions of clones, about 92% of them seen only once. The specimen sequenced was naive CD4+ T cells from PBMCs. The receptors originated from a man aged 18 to 29 in good health. Some clones in this sample may be carry-over from other donors' samples. CDR3s include the opening cysteine and the closing phenylalanine or tryptophan. D genes are given only for firm matches. Clone size appears in some rows only: once, few, many, or a class for an expanded clone.

TRBV10-3	TRBJ1-2	-	TRBD1	TGTGCCATCAGTGACTCGGACAGGAGTGACTATGGCTACACCTTC	CAISDSDRSDYGYTF
TRBV9	TRBJ2-3	-	TRBD1	TGTGCCAGCAGCGTTCAACCGGGACAGATATCAGATACGCAGTATTTT	CASSVQPGQISDTQYF
TRBV5-4	TRBJ1-2	-	-	TGTGCCAGCAGCCAATCGACAGGAGGGGCTTTGGGCTACACCTTC	CASSQSTGGALGYTF
TRBV13	TRBJ2-5	-	-	TGTGCCAGCAGCCCCTGGGCGGAGACCCAGTACTTC	CASSPWAETQYF
TRBV6-1	TRBJ1-1	once	-	TGTGCCAGCAGTGAAGGGGACATGAACACTGAAGCTTTCTTT	CASSEGDMNTEAFF
TRBV4-3	TRBJ2-5	-	TRBD2	TGCGCCAGCAGCCAAGATCCTTACCCTAGCGGGAGACTGATCGGTGAGACCCAGTACTTC	CASSQDPYPSGRLIGETQYF
TRBV28	TRBJ1-2	-	-	TGTGCCAGCAGCTCCCAGGGCTATGGCTACACCTTC	CASSSQGYGYTF
TRBV5-6	TRBJ2-7	-	TRBD2	TGCGCCAGCAGCCCACGGACTAGCGGGAGAGGGACTCCCTGGGAGCAGTACTTC	CASSPRTSGRGTPWEQYF
TRBV4-2	TRBJ2-4	-	TRBD1	TGTGCCAGCAGCCAACCAAAGGGGGCCCTACAGAAAAACATTCAGTACTTC	CASSQPKGALQKNIQYF
TRBV7-9	TRBJ1-4	few	TRBD1	TGTGCCAGCAGCCCCAGAGGCGGGACAGGGAAAGGAAAACTGTTTTTT	CASSPRGGTGKGKLFF
TRBV18	TRBJ1-5	-	-	TGTGCCAGCTCACCAACAGGGTTGGGTCAGCCCCAGCATTTT	CASSPTGLGQPQHF
TRBV28	TRBJ2-3	-	-	TGTGCCAGCAGTAGGGGGGGGGTCGTCACAGATACGCAGTATTTT	CASSRGGVVTDTQYF
TRBV7-2	TRBJ2-5	-	-	TGTGCCAGCAGCTTAGTACTAGAGACCCAGTACTTC	CASSLVLETQYF
TRBV29-1	TRBJ2-5	-	TRBD1	TGCAGCGTTGAAGCCACACCACCTTACAGGGGGCTGGAGACCCAGTACTTC	CSVEATPPYRGLETQYF
TRBV7-3	TRBJ2-1	-	TRBD2	TGTGCCAGCAGCACAGGGACTAGCGGGAGTTACAATGAGCAGTTCTTC	CASSTGTSGSYNEQFF
TRBV11-3	TRBJ2-3	-	TRBD1	TGTGCCAGCAGCTCCGGGACAGGGTTTGGTGCAGGCACAGATACGCAGTATTTT	CASSSGTGFGAGTDTQYF
TRBV20-1	TRBJ2-3	-	-	TGCAGTGCTTCCCGCACAGATACGCAGTATTTT	CSASRTDTQYF
TRBV7-9	TRBJ2-3	-	-	TGTGCCAGCAGCTTACCAACGAGCACGGATACGCAGTATTTT	CASSLPTSTDTQYF
TRBV2	TRBJ2-2	-	-	TGTGCCAGCAGTGAACTGGCGGAGCTGTTTTTT	CASSELAELFF
TRBV5-6	TRBJ1-1	-	-	TGTGCCAGCAGCTCGGGAGGGTACACTGAAGCTTTCTTT	CASSSGGYTEAFF
TRBV4-1	TRBJ2-7	once	-	TGCGCCAGCAGCCCGAGCTTGGGGCTACGCGAGCAGTACTTC	CASSPSLGLREQYF
TRBV5-1	TRBJ2-1	-	-	TGCGCCAGCAGCTTCACTCCCGGGGTGTACAATGAGCAGTTCTTC	CASSFTPGVYNEQFF
TRBV4-3	TRBJ1-3	-	-	TGCGCCAGCCAGCCGGCCCTAATAACGGAGAGTGGAAACACCATATATTTT	CASQPALITESGNTIYF
TRBV5-1	TRBJ2-5	-	-	TGCGCCAGCAGCTTGGCGGTAGCGGAAGAAGAGACCCAGTACTTC	CASSLAVAEEETQYF
TRBV5-1	TRBJ1-5	-	-	TGCGCCAGCAGCTTGGGGTTGGACAATCAGCCCCAGCATTTT	CASSLGLDNQPQHF